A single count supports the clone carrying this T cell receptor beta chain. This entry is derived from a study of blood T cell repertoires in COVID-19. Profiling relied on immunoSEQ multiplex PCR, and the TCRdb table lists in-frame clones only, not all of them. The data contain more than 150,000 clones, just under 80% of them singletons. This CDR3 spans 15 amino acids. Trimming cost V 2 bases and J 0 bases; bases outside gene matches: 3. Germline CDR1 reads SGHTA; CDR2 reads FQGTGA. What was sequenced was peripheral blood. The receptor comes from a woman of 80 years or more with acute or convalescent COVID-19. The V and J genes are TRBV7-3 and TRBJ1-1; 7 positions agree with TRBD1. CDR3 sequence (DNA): TGTGCCAGCAGCTTAGGGGGACAGTTGAACACTGAAGCTTTCTTT. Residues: CASSLGGQLNTEAFF.